A single sample gave rise to the 6 T cell receptor beta chains below, sequenced in a study of blood T cells in healthy people across ages. The second PCR ran roughly 7 to 12 cycles with a sample-barcoded 5' primer and J-beta primers. Using its own MiXCR run on the 5' RACE reads, TCRdb lists one record per CDR3 protein. The repertoire includes hundreds of thousands of distinct CDR3 sequences, approximately 31% of them detected once, and approximately 15% sits in the top ten. Sequencing was performed on blood. These TCRs come from a woman of 80 years or more in good health.

This clonotype was seen at least ten times. V usage is TRBV12-3 or TRBV12-4 and J usage is TRBJ2-5, with 8 bases that match TRBD2. The CDR3 contains 13 residues. V gave up 3 bases and J gave up 11 bases; unmatched junction bases: 8. CDR3 sequence (DNA): TGTGCCAGCAGTTTGGACCCGGGGGGGGCTCAGTACTTC. As protein: CASSLDPGGAQYF.

This clonotype appeared many times. V gene TRBV9 combines with J gene TRBJ1-2; D unresolved. Deletions cut 0 bases from V and 0 bases from J, with 9 bases between. The CDR3 covers 15 residues. Looked up from germline, CDR1 is SGDLS and CDR2 is YYNGEE. CDR3 in amino acids: CASSVEVDSNYGYTF. DNA for the CDR3: TGTGCCAGCAGCGTAGAGGTGGACTCTAACTATGGCTACACCTTC.

V is TRBV12-3 or TRBV12-4 and J is TRBJ1-4; D is possibly TRBD1 (6 bases). This CDR3 region has 14 residues. Trimming took off 6 bases at V and 7 bases at J, with 15 bases between the two ends. The CDR3: CASRDSTGGEKLFF. The CDR3 DNA is TGTGCCAGCAGGGATTCGACAGGTGGTGAAAAACTGTTTTTT.

The rearrangement joins TRBV5-5 to TRBJ1-5; D might be TRBD1 (5 bases). The germline gives CDR1 SGHKS, CDR2 YYEKEE (reference sequence). V gave up 4 bases and J gave up 4 bases, with 15 bases separating them. This CDR3 is built from 15 residues. The CDR3 here is CASSADSPSNQPQHF. The DNA for the CDR3 is TGTGCCAGCAGCGCCGACAGCCCCTCAAATCAGCCCCAGCATTTT.

This clonotype occurred many times. V usage is TRBV12-5 and J usage is TRBJ2-3; TRBD2 aligns across 8 bases. Germline assignment: CDR1 LGHNT and CDR2 FRNRAP. V gave up 2 bases and J gave up 14 bases; unmatched junction bases: 6. This CDR3 has 12 residues. The CDR3 sequence: CASGLSGTRWYF. The CDR3 DNA is TGTGCTAGTGGTTTGTCCGGGACTAGATGGTATTTT.

The V call is TRBV7-2, the J call TRBJ2-7; 8 nucleotides align to TRBD2. Germline-derived CDR1 and CDR2 are SGHTA and FQGNSA. The J segment lost 0 bases and the V segment lost 5 bases, leaving 6 bases of the junction unmatched. CDR3 length equals 15 residues. CDR3: CASSTTSGSSYEQYF. CDR3 in DNA: TGTGCCAGCAGCACCACTAGCGGTAGCTCCTACGAGCAGTACTTC.